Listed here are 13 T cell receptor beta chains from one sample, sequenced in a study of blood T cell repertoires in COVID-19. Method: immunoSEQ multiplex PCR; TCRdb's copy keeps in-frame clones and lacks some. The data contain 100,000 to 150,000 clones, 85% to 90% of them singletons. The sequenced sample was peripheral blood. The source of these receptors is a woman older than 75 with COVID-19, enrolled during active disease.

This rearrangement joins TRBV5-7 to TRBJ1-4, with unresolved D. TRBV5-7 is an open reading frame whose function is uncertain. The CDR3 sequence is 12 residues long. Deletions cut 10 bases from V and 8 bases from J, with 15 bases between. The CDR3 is CADPGREEKLFF. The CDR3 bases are TGTGCCGACCCCGGGCGGGAAGAAAAACTGTTTTTT.

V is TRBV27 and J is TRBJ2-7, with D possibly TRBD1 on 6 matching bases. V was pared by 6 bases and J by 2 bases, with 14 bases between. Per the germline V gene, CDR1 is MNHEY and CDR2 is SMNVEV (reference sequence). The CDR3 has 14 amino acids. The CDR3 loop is CASRGSGAPYEQYF. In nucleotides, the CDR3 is TGTGCCAGCAGGGGATCAGGGGCACCCTACGAGCAGTACTTC.

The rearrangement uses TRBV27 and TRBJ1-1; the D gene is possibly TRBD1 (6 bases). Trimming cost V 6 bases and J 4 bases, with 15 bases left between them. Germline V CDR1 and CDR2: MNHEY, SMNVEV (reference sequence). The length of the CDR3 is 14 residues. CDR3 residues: CASRSTGFGTEAFF. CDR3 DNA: TGTGCCAGCAGATCAACAGGGTTTGGCACTGAAGCTTTCTTT.

The CDR3 loop is CASSAGTANQPQHF. CDR3 DNA: TGTGCCAGTAGTGCCGGGACAGCAAATCAGCCCCAGCATTTT. The gene calls are TRBV19 and TRBJ1-5; 7 bases map to TRBD1. This CDR3 is 14 amino acids long. The V gene end was trimmed by 5 bases and the J gene end by 4 bases; junction bases not matched to a gene: 5. Germline V CDR1 and CDR2: LNHDA, SQIVND (reference sequence).

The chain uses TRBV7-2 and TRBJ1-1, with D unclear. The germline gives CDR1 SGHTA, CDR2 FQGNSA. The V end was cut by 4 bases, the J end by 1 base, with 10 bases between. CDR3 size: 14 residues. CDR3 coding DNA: TGTGCCAGCAGCTCCGGACTCTCGAACACTGAAGCTTTCTTT. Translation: CASSSGLSNTEAFF.

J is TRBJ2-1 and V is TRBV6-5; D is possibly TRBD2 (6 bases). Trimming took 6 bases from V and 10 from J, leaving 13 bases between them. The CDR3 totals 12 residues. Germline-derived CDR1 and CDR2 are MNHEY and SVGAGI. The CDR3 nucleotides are TGTGCCAGCAGGGGGCCTCTAGCGGAGCAGTTCTTC. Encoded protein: CASRGPLAEQFF.

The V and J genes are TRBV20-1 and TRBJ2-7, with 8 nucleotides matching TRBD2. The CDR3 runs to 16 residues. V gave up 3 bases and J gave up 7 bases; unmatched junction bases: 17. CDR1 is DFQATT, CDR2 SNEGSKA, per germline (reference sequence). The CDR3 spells CSASVGSGGPSGEQYF. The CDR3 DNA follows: TGCAGTGCTAGTGTCGGATCGGGAGGGCCCTCGGGGGAGCAGTACTTC.

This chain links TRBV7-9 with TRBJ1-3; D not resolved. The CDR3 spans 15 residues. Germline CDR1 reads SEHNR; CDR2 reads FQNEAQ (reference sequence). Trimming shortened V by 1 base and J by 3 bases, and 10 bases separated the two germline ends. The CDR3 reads CASSLGGLGGNTIYF. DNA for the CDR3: TGTGCCAGCAGCTTAGGAGGGCTAGGTGGAAACACCATATATTTT.

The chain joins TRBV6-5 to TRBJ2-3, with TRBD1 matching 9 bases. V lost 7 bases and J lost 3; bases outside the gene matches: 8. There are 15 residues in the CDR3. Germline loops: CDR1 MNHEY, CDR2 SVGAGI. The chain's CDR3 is CASTRQGGSTDTQYF. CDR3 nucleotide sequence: TGTGCCAGCACGAGACAGGGGGGCAGTACAGATACGCAGTATTTT.

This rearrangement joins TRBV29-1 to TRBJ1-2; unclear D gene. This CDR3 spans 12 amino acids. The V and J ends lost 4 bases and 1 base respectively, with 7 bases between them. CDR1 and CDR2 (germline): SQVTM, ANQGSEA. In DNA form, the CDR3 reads TGCAGCGTTGGGCCCATTAACTATGGCTACACCTTC. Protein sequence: CSVGPINYGYTF.

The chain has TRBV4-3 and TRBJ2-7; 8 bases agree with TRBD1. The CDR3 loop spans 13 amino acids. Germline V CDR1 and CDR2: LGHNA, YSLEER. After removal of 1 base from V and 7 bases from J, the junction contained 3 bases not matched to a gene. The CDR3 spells CASSQGQGREQYF. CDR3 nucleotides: TGCGCCAGCAGCCAAGGACAGGGGCGGGAGCAGTACTTC.

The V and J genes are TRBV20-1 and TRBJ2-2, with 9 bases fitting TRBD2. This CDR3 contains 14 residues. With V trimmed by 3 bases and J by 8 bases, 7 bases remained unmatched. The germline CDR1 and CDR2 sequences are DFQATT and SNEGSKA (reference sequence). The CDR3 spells CSASSSGVGGELFF. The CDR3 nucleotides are TGCAGTGCTAGTTCTAGCGGGGTTGGGGGGGAGCTGTTTTTT.

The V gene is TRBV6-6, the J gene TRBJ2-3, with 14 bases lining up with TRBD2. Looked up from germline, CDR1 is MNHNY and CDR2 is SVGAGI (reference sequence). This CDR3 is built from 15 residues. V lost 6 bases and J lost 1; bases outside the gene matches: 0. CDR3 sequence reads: CASRGLAGGTDTQYF. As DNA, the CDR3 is TGTGCCAGCAGGGGACTAGCGGGGGGCACAGATACGCAGTATTTT.